These 8 T cell receptor beta chains share one sample of origin, sequenced in a study of control samples from healthy donors and cancer patients. TCRdb keeps only in-frame clones here, not all; method: immunoSEQ multiplex PCR. This repertoire shows around 31,000 clones, 94% found once; its top ten account for roughly 6.7%. The source material was blood. The source of these receptors is a man aged 55 to 70 in good health.

The chain carries TRBV24-1 and TRBJ2-2, with 7 bases fitting TRBD2. Germline V gives CDR1 KGHDR, CDR2 SFDVKD. Unmatched junction bases numbered 3, after V lost 5 bases and J lost 4 bases. The CDR3 runs 14 residues. The CDR3 DNA is TGTGCCACCAGTGTGGGAGGGCCCACCGGGGAGCTGTTTTTT. Translated, it gives CATSVGGPTGELFF.

The chain has TRBV19 and TRBJ1-2, with a weak D call TRBD1 (5 bases). The CDR3 length is 13 residues. CDR1 and CDR2 from the germline V gene are LNHDA and SQIVND (reference sequence). Trimming pared 5 bases from V and 1 base from J, leaving 8 bases between. The CDR3 DNA reads as TGTGCCAGTAGTGGAGGGGTTAACTATGGCTACACCTTC. Its translation: CASSGGVNYGYTF.

The J gene is TRBJ2-2, the V gene TRBV5-1, with D unresolved. The CDR3 extends over 14 amino acids. Germline CDR1 reads SGHRS; CDR2 reads YFSETQ. V was cut by 0 bases and J by 1 base, with 4 bases left in between. The CDR3 DNA sequence: TGCGCCAGCAGCTTGGCGCAGAACACCGGGGAGCTGTTTTTT. Encoded protein: CASSLAQNTGELFF.

The rearrangement uses TRBV6-1 and TRBJ1-3; D not resolved. Germline CDR1 is MNHNS and CDR2 is SASEGT. The V gene lost 5 bases and the J gene lost 4 bases, with 15 bases spanning the gap. CDR3 length: 15 amino acids. The CDR3 nucleotides read TGTGCCAGCAGTCCTCGGGCCGGGCCCGGAAACACCATATATTTT. Residues: CASSPRAGPGNTIYF.

The chain recombines TRBV6-1 with TRBJ2-2, with D hard to call. From germline, CDR1 is MNHNS and CDR2 SASEGT. The CDR3 is 13 amino acids. Trimming pared 1 base from V and 7 bases from J, leaving 7 bases between. CDR3 region: CASSEGSFGELFF. The CDR3 nucleotides are TGTGCCAGCAGTGAAGGGAGTTTCGGGGAGCTGTTTTTT.

This chain links TRBV28 with TRBJ1-2; D is ambiguous. V was shortened by 10 bases and J by 5 bases, with 8 bases between the two germline ends. Germline V gene lookup returns CDR1 MDHEN and CDR2 SYDVKM. The CDR3 extends over 10 amino acids. The CDR3 sequence: CATGRYGYTF. The CDR3 DNA reads TGTGCCACGGGAAGGTATGGCTACACCTTC.

The genes are TRBV28 and TRBJ2-7; perhaps TRBD2 as D (5 bases). CDR3 size: 14 residues. Per the germline V gene, CDR1 is MDHEN and CDR2 is SYDVKM. Trimming removed 3 bases at V and 0 bases at J, with 9 bases between. The DNA of the CDR3 is TGTGCCAGCAGTTTCCCCGGGATCTCCTACGAGCAGTACTTC. Residues: CASSFPGISYEQYF.

The chain joins TRBV10-3 to TRBJ1-1; D remains ambiguous. The ends were cut back, 0 bases at V and 5 bases at J, with 10 bases in the middle. The length of the CDR3 is 14 residues. The germline V gene encodes CDR1 ENHRY and CDR2 SYGVKD. The CDR3 DNA is TGTGCCATCAGTGAGTCTCAAACCGGGACTGAAGCTTTCTTT. Protein sequence: CAISESQTGTEAFF.